Below are 10 T cell receptor beta chains sequenced from a single sample in a study of T-cell memory formation after mild COVID-19. One entry per CDR3 protein, called by TCRdb with MiXCR from the 5' RACE reads. This sample has 280,000 or so distinct CDR3 sequences, with over 7% found just once. Sequencing used PBMCs or a T cell subset sorted from them (not recorded which). These receptors were taken from a man aged 18 to 30 who had mild COVID-19 (a few samples of this study predate the infection). Cell type and time point are not known.

This clonotype was found many times. This chain connects TRBV12-3 or TRBV12-4 to TRBJ1-5; a weak D match, TRBD1 (5 bases). This CDR3 is 14 amino acids long. Trimming took 0 bases from V and 2 from J, leaving 5 bases between them. The DNA for the CDR3 is TGTGCCAGCAGTTTAGCAGGGGGCAATCAGCCCCAGCATTTT. Protein product: CASSLAGGNQPQHF.

This clonotype appeared a few times. The rearrangement links TRBV6-1 to TRBJ2-4; maybe TRBD1 (6 bases). V was cut by 6 bases and J by 1 base, with 10 bases left in between. This CDR3 contains 14 residues. CDR1 and CDR2 from the germline V gene are MNHNS and SASEGT. CDR3 sequence (DNA): TGTGCCAGCAGGGAGCAGGGGGCCAAAAACATTCAGTACTTC. Protein: CASREQGAKNIQYF.

V is TRBV25-1 and J is TRBJ2-2; D is possibly TRBD1 or TRBD2 (5 bases each). Germline values: CDR1 MGHDK, CDR2 SYGVNS. This CDR3 has 12 residues. Trimming stripped 6 bases from V and 6 bases from J, with 8 bases between. Here the CDR3 reads CASRGDSGELFF. The CDR3 DNA reads TGTGCCAGCAGGGGGGATTCCGGGGAGCTGTTTTTT.

This chain connects TRBV9 to TRBJ2-1, with D maybe TRBD1 (5 bases). CDR1 is SGDLS, CDR2 YYNGEE, per germline. There are 15 residues in the CDR3. With 4 bases removed from V and 2 bases from J, the gap between germline ends came to 13 bases. The CDR3 spells CASSPLQGTYNEQFF. CDR3 in DNA: TGTGCCAGCAGCCCCCTTCAGGGAACCTACAATGAGCAGTTCTTC.

This clonotype was picked up a small number of times. The chain joins TRBV4-3 to TRBJ1-6; 8 nucleotides agree with TRBD1. Germline V gene data show CDR1 as LGHNA and CDR2 as YSLEER. Losses at the gene ends were 7 bases for V and 8 bases for J; bases not matched to a gene: 10. This CDR3 contains 15 residues. The CDR3 sequence: CASNRDRLGDSPLHF. In DNA, the CDR3 is TGCGCCAGCAATCGGGACAGGCTGGGGGATTCACCCCTCCACTTT.

The chain carries TRBV5-1 and TRBJ1-2; TRBD1 matches at 7 bases. V lost 1 base to trimming and J lost 8 bases; unmatched junction nucleotides: 14. This CDR3 has 16 amino acids. Germline V gene sequence: CDR1 SGHRS, CDR2 YFSETQ. This CDR3 is CASSLRTGPTGGGYTF. CDR3 sequence (DNA): TGCGCCAGCAGCTTGAGGACAGGCCCCACCGGGGGGGGCTACACCTTC.

The sample holds a few counts of this clonotype. The gene calls are TRBV7-9 and TRBJ2-1, with D perhaps TRBD1 (6 bases). Trimming removed 0 bases at V and 10 bases at J, with 13 bases between. Per germline, CDR1 SEHNR and CDR2 FQNEAQ (reference sequence). This CDR3 comprises 14 residues. The CDR3, as DNA: TGTGCCAGCAGCTTAGCTTCAGGGACACGGGAGCAGTTCTTC. This encodes CASSLASGTREQFF.

This clonotype was observed a few times. The chain uses TRBV27 and TRBJ2-2; tentatively, D is TRBD2 (7 bases). CDR1 and CDR2 from the germline V gene are MNHEY and SMNVEV (reference sequence). V dropped 3 bases and J dropped 2 bases, with 19 bases sitting between them. The CDR3 is 18 residues long. The CDR3 spells CASSFYYSGGPNTGELFF. The CDR3 region has the DNA TGTGCCAGCAGTTTCTATTACTCCGGGGGGCCCAACACCGGGGAGCTGTTTTTT.

In this sample, this clonotype turned up a few times. The V and J genes are TRBV5-6 and TRBJ2-2; TRBD1 or TRBD2 may be the D gene (5 bases each). The CDR3 loop spans 15 amino acids. Trimming shortened V by 5 bases and J by 4 bases, and 15 bases separated the two germline ends. Germline values: CDR1 SGHDT, CDR2 YYEEEE. This chain's CDR3 is CASSLGPESTGELFF. The CDR3, as DNA: TGTGCCAGCAGTCTGGGACCGGAATCCACCGGGGAGCTGTTTTTT.

The table lists this clonotype with many counts. The genes are TRBV5-1 and TRBJ1-6; D remains unclear. Germline CDR1 SGHRS, CDR2 YFSETQ. This CDR3 spans 16 amino acids. V shed 0 bases and J shed 9 bases, with 16 bases lying between them. CDR3 DNA sequence: TGCGCCAGCAGCTTGGCCGTCGCAGGCGATGGTTCACCCCTCCACTTT. This translates into CASSLAVAGDGSPLHF.